This TCR beta chain emerged from a study of OX40 agonist ivuxolimab in advanced cancers. With respect to the entire study: Ivuxolimab was a fully human IgG2 agonistic monoclonal antibody targeting the costimulatory receptor OX40 (CD134). Intravenous ivuxolimab was administered to patients every 2 weeks at six dose levels: 0.01, 0.1, 0.3, 1.5, 3 and 10 mg/kg. Of the roughly 50 dose-escalation patients, hepatocellular carcinoma was present in approximately 20, melanoma in roughly 15, renal cell carcinoma in 9 and head and neck cancer in 9. In the dose-escalation cohort, approximately 80% of patients were male, and the mean age was 60 years with a range of roughly 23 to 79. Patients were allowed to have had prior anti-PD-1, anti-PD-L1 or anti-CTLA-4 therapy, and approximately 40% of the dose-escalation patients had previously received checkpoint inhibitors. Partial responses occurred in three dose-escalation patients, of whom one had hepatocellular carcinoma and two had cutaneous melanoma. The point of sequencing TCRbeta in the periphery was to test whether ivuxolimab changed TCR sequence diversity and drove clonal T-cell expansion. The paper covers the monotherapy dose-escalation part of the phase I ivuxolimab trial, which included N ≈ 50 patients.

A remark on this clone: Its antigen specificity is not known. There are no base qualities to consult, and no much larger clone falls within one base. The same CDR3 also results from other DNA sequences found in this sample.

Patients with a history of autoimmune disease or receiving systemic immunosuppression were excluded from the trial. In every dose cohort, peripheral blood was drawn for TCR sequencing at baseline, cycle 4 day 1, and cycle 7 day 1. Samples came from an open-label, multicenter, first-in-human phase I dose-escalation trial of ivuxolimab. Adults with locally advanced or metastatic head and neck squamous cell, hepatocellular, melanoma or renal cell carcinoma were enrolled in the trial. CD4+ and CD8+ T cells were sorted separately from peripheral blood before TCR sequencing. The research as a whole found: At doses of 0.1 to 3.0 mg/kg, clonal expansion of both CD4+ and CD8+ T cells in blood was seen between baseline and week 6. In the 0.1-3.0 mg/kg groups, partial responders were among the patients with the lowest normalized peripheral clonal expansion, particularly in CD8+ T cells. The antigen specificity of the clonally expanded peripheral T cells was not determined. Low levels of normalized T-cell clonal expansion were also seen in some nonresponding patients. After ivuxolimab, CD8+ T cells had more expanded clones than CD4+ T cells on average.

CDR1 is given as MGHRA and CDR2 as YSYEKL, both from the germline V gene. Its CDR3 holds 14 amino acids, cysteine through phenylalanine. The retained sequence is limited to the CDR3, 42 bases, with the frame set at the first base. V is shortened by 1 base, J by 1 base, and the region joining them spans 6 bases. Genomic DNA was extracted from sorted cells for sequencing of the TCRbeta CDR3 region. The immunoSEQ Assay was used to sequence the TCRbeta CDR3 regions. The table was pulled from immuneACCESS by TCRdb, which kept in-frame rearrangements only. Such tables lose some clones; where checked, under half of the loss comes from unresolved V genes, and the rest has no known cause. In all, the sample holds some 86,000 clones, and about 95% of those were seen once. Roughly a tenth of the sample comes from the top ten.

The rearrangement combines TRBV4-1 with TRBJ2-3; a tentative D call is TRBD2 (6 bases match). The source was CD4+ or CD8+ T cells sorted from blood, collected in a trial of the OX40 agonist ivuxolimab. This clonotype was obtained from an adult with an advanced solid tumor such as melanoma, head and neck, liver or kidney cancer. The CDR3 in this case is CASSQAGGTDTQYF. At the DNA level, the sequence is TGCGCCAGCAGCCAAGCGGGGGGCACAGATACGCAGTATTTT.